This T cell receptor (beta chain) was found in a study of blood T cells in healthy people across ages. The extraction recovered at least 6 micrograms of total RNA per sample. The germline CDR1 and CDR2 sequences are SQVTM and ANQGSEA. The CDR3 has 17 amino acids. Combining a sample-barcoded 5' primer with a J-beta primer mix, a second PCR ran for roughly 7 to 11 cycles. A single record per CDR3 protein comes from TCRdb applying MiXCR to the 5' RACE reads. There are about 1.7 million distinct CDR3 sequences in the sample; roughly 28% occur only once, and less than 9.5% lies in the top ten. Note on this clonotype: Its antigen is unidentified. A read error may be the cause here, since a much bigger clone is one base away.

General study results and limits: A roughly linear fall in TCR beta diversity per million T cells was seen with increasing age.

The sequence came from a young woman in good health. This chain links TRBV29-1 with TRBJ2-1, with 8 bases fitting TRBD2. The sample was blood. DNA for the CDR3: TGCAGCGTTGAGGCGCCGAGCGGGAGTATGTCCTACAATGAGCAGGTCTTC. Translating gives CSVEAPSGSMSYNEQVF.